The 10 T cell receptor beta chains in this list originate from one sample, sequenced in a study of naive and memory T cell subsets. Amplification of ligated cDNA took four PCR rounds with SP2 and nested alpha and beta constant primers. One entry per CDR3 protein results from TCRdb running MiXCR on the UMI-ligation and nested PCR reads. Of roughly 36,000 distinct CDR3 sequences listed, 11% were seen once; the top ten hold less than 4%. Regarding treatment: skin biopsy from PPD injection site in Mantoux-positive individual. An oligonucleotide containing a UMI was ligated to the 3' end of TCR cDNA. The material sequenced was skin, taken from a tuberculin skin test site. These receptors were taken from an adult in good health.

This clonotype was counted between two and nine times. The chain joins TRBV5-1 to TRBJ2-1; 8 positions match TRBD1. The CDR3 consists of 16 residues. The ends lost 3 bases at V and 1 base at J; junction bases unmatched: 6. CDR1 is SGHRS and CDR2 is YFSETQ in the germline V gene. The CDR3 spells CASSSLDRASYNEQFF. The CDR3 DNA is TGCGCCAGCAGCTCACTGGACAGGGCTTCCTACAATGAGCAGTTCTTC.

This clonotype was counted at least ten times. This chain uses TRBV4-1 with TRBJ2-6, with 7 bases that match TRBD2. Germline V gives CDR1 MGHRA, CDR2 YSYEKL. V was pared by 8 bases and J by 0 bases, with 4 bases of the junction left unmatched. The CDR3 totals 15 residues. As DNA, the CDR3 is TGCGCCAGCCGCCCGGGGGGCTCTGGGGCCAACGTCCTGACTTTC. Protein sequence: CASRPGGSGANVLTF.

This clonotype has a count of ten or more. This sequence joins TRBV7-9 and TRBJ2-3; TRBD1 agrees at 7 bases. The CDR3 contains 17 residues. Trimming took 4 bases from V and 4 from J; bases not matched to a gene: 14. Per germline, CDR1 SEHNR and CDR2 FQNEAQ (reference sequence). The DNA for the CDR3 is TGTGCCAGCAGCTATTCCGCTGTACAGGGGTTCGCAGATACGCAGTATTTT. Translating gives CASSYSAVQGFADTQYF.

V usage is TRBV7-6 and J usage is TRBJ2-5; a possible D gene is TRBD1 (5 bases). The CDR3 consists of 16 residues. Germline lookup yields CDR1 SGHVS and CDR2 FNYEAQ. V was shortened by 1 base and J by 5 bases, with 17 bases between the two germline ends. CDR3 sequence reads: CASSLGARGLGETQYF. The CDR3 DNA follows: TGTGCCAGCAGCTTAGGGGCTAGGGGATTGGGGGAGACCCAGTACTTC. The complete variable domain, with remaining parts taken from reference TRBV7-6 and TRBJ2-5, reads GAGVSQSPRYKVTKRGQDVALRCDPISGHVSLYWYRQALGQGPEFLTYFNYEAQQDKSGLPNDRFSAERPEGSISTLTIQRTEQRDSAMYRCASSLGARGLGETQYFGPGTRLLVL.

This clonotype was observed at least ten times. CDR3 nucleotide sequence: TGCAGTGCTATGGGGGCGGTAGGGGATGAAAAACTGTTTTTT. Translated: CSAMGAVGDEKLFF. The chain carries TRBV20-1 and TRBJ1-4; D is possibly TRBD1 (6 bases). Between the trimmed V and J ends, which lost 4 bases and 6 bases, there was a span of 15 bases. The CDR3 sequence is 14 residues long. Germline CDR1 reads DFQATT; CDR2 reads SNEGSKA (reference sequence).

This clonotype occurred many times. The V gene is TRBV6-6, the J gene TRBJ1-5, with D possibly being TRBD1 (5 bases). This CDR3 spans 13 amino acids. Germline V lookup: CDR1 MNHNY, CDR2 SVGAGI (reference sequence). The germline V and J ends were trimmed by 6 bases and 7 bases, with 13 bases remaining between them. The CDR3 protein is CASSGQGRQPQHF. DNA of the CDR3: TGTGCCAGCAGCGGGCAGGGTAGACAGCCCCAGCATTTT.

This clonotype was recorded many times. The CDR3 DNA follows: TGCAGCGCCCAACAGGCAGTCCGGAACACTGAAGCTTTCTTT. Amino acid sequence: CSAQQAVRNTEAFF. The chain carries TRBV29-1 and TRBJ1-1; D possibly corresponds to TRBD1 (5 bases). The germline CDR1 and CDR2 sequences are SQVTM and ANQGSEA. This CDR3 has 14 amino acids. V was cut by 7 bases and J by 1 base, with 16 bases left in between.

This clonotype has at least ten counts. The CDR3 spells CASSHGQGNYGYTF. CDR3 DNA: TGCGCCAGCAGCCACGGACAGGGAAACTATGGCTACACCTTC. This chain links TRBV5-1 with TRBJ1-2; 8 nucleotides align to TRBD1. J gave up 2 bases and V 4 bases, and 4 bases lay outside the gene matches. The CDR3 covers 14 residues. Germline assignment: CDR1 SGHRS and CDR2 YFSETQ.

This clonotype was recorded at least ten times. The rearrangement joins TRBV12-3 or TRBV12-4 to TRBJ1-6; perhaps TRBD1 as D (5 bases). This CDR3 comprises 16 residues. Trimming removed 4 bases from V and 9 bases from J, with 19 bases in between. The CDR3 DNA reads as TGTGCCAGCAGTTCGCTTGCGGCAGGGCGGCTTTCACCCCTCCACTTT. Translating gives CASSSLAAGRLSPLHF.

V gene TRBV5-4 combines with J gene TRBJ1-1, with D hard to call. The CDR3 covers 13 residues. Trimming removed 4 bases from V and 1 base from J, with 8 bases in between. From germline, CDR1 is SGHNT and CDR2 YYREEE (reference sequence). CDR3: CASSHSSNTEAFF. The CDR3, as DNA: TGTGCCAGCAGCCATTCCTCGAACACTGAAGCTTTCTTT.